This T cell receptor beta chain came from a study of early T cells in non-severe SARS-CoV-2 infection. Study at large: The authors sequenced bulk RNA from unsorted whole blood, leaving chains unpaired. Study observations and caveats: A preference for anti-spike CD8 responses marked VDJdb matching, which missed private and CD4 specificities.

Researchers attached unique molecular identifiers to individual cDNA molecules. TCRdb processed the 5' RACE reads anew with MiXCR; each CDR3 protein has one entry. Of about 83,000 distinct CDR3 sequences detected, about 10% appear once; the ten largest clones hold 8%. Trimming took off 1 base at V and 6 bases at J, with 12 bases between the two ends. In germline, CDR1 is GTSNPN, CDR2 SVGIG (reference sequence). CDR3 length equals 14 residues. This clonotype was observed a few times. Its antigen is currently unknown. This sequence joins TRBV30 and TRBJ1-4; perhaps TRBD1 as D (6 bases). This specimen was whole blood, taken at baseline. The clonotype originates from an adult who was a healthcare worker with PCR-confirmed SARS-CoV-2 infection or an uninfected control (not recorded which). Here the CDR3 reads CAWSAGALDEKLFF. CDR3 coding DNA: TGTGCCTGGAGTGCGGGGGCGCTGGATGAAAAACTGTTTTTT.